The entry below describes one T cell receptor (beta chain). Its target is unknown. These data belong to a study of cytomegalovirus exposure and HLA in healthy donors. The germline gives CDR1 LNHDA, CDR2 SQIVND (reference sequence). CDR3 length: 12 amino acids. The ends lost 3 bases at V and 7 bases at J; junction bases unmatched: 2. Study results and limitations: CMV antigen specificity was confirmed in vitro for a few CMV-associated chains.

Researchers ran the PCR with 60 Vbeta and 13 Jbeta primers. In the authors' methods: As a later analysis found, there were 70 million to 100 million unique TCR beta chains, of which some 10 million were shared. Produced via immunoSEQ multiplex PCR; TCRdb's table is partial and in-frame only. V, J and clone size were drawn from that table, and D and trimming were deduced from the DNA. Of 170,000 or so clones detected, about 82% appear once; the ten largest clones hold 1%. The chain has TRBV19 and TRBJ1-1, with TRBD1 matching over 7 bases. The TCR originated in a woman aged 50 to 60 in good health and CMV-seropositive. Sample: PBMCs. CDR3 in DNA: TGTGCCAGTAGTATCCGGACAGGTGAAGCTTTCTTT. Its protein is CASSIRTGEAFF.